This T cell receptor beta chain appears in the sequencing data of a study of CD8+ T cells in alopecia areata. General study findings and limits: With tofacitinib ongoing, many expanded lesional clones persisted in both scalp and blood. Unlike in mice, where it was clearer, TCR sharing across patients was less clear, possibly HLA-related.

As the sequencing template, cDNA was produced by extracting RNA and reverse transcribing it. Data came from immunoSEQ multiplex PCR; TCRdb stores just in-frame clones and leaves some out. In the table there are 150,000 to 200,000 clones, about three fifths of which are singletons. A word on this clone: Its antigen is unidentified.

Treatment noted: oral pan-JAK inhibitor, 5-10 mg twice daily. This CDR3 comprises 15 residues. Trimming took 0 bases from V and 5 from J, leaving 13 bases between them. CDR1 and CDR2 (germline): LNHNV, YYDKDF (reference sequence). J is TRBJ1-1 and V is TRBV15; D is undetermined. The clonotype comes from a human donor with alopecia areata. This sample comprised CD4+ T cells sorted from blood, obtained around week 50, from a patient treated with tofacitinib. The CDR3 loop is CATSRDSRSKTEAFF. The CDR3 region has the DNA TGTGCCACCAGCAGAGATTCCCGCAGTAAGACTGAAGCTTTCTTT.